A selection of T cell receptor beta chains follows, all from one sample in a study of blood T cell repertoires in COVID-19. TCRdb's copy holds only in-frame clones and misses some; the assay was immunoSEQ multiplex PCR. This sample yields 150,000 to 180,000 clones, of which about 89% are seen a single time; 0.45% to 0.65% belongs to the top ten. Source material: peripheral blood. These receptors were collected from a man aged 45-65 years with acute or convalescent COVID-19. CDR3s include the opening cysteine and the closing phenylalanine or tryptophan. The D gene is left open where the match is weak. Rows give clone size only sometimes, using once, few, many, or a class for an expanded clone.

J gene,D gene,V gene,clone size,CDR3 DNA,CDR3 protein
TRBJ2-7,TRBD2,TRBV7-9,-,TGTGCCAGCAGCCAAAGCGGGAGGAGCTCCTACGAGCAGTACTTC,CASSQSGRSSYEQYF
TRBJ2-7,-,TRBV3-1/TRBV3-2,-,TGTGCCAGCAGCCTAACGGACACGTACGAGCAGTACTTC,CASSLTDTYEQYF
TRBJ1-2,-,TRBV3-1/TRBV3-2,-,TGTGCCAGCAGCCTATCGGGGGGCAACGGTGGCTACACCTTC,CASSLSGGNGGYTF
TRBJ1-2,-,TRBV6-2/TRBV6-3,-,TGTGCCAGCAGTTATATCGGGAGAGGCTACACCTTC,CASSYIGRGYTF
TRBJ2-2,TRBD2,TRBV27,-,TGTGCCAGCAGACTAGCGGGGAACACCGGGGAGCTGTTTTTT,CASRLAGNTGELFF
TRBJ2-3,TRBD2,TRBV4-2,-,TGTGCCAGCAGCCAAGATATAGCGGGCGCCCCAGATACGCAGTATTTT,CASSQDIAGAPDTQYF
TRBJ2-3,-,TRBV14,-,TGTGCCAGCAGCCCCAAAGACAGCGCGAGCACAGATACGCAGTATTTT,CASSPKDSASTDTQYF
TRBJ1-2,-,TRBV27,-,TGTGCCAGCAGTCCCCGCGGGCCCATAATCTATGGCTACACCTTC,CASSPRGPIIYGYTF
TRBJ2-1,TRBD1,TRBV5-1,-,TGCGCCAGCAGCTTGGAGGGGGCACACAGCAATGAGCAGTTCTTC,CASSLEGAHSNEQFF
TRBJ1-5,TRBD1,TRBV5-8,-,TGTGCCAGCAGCTTGTTCGGGACAGGGGAAGATCAGCCCCAGCATTTT,CASSLFGTGEDQPQHF
TRBJ2-1,TRBD1,TRBV18,-,TGTGCCAGCTCACCGAACAGGGGGTCCTACAATGAGCAGTTCTTC,CASSPNRGSYNEQFF
TRBJ2-1,TRBD2,TRBV2,-,TGTGCCAGCAGCGGGACTAGCGGGAGATGGAATGAGCAGTTCTTC,CASSGTSGRWNEQFF
TRBJ2-2,TRBD2,TRBV7-2,-,TGTGCCAGCAGCCTTAAAACTAGCGGGGTTTCCGGGGAGCTGTTTTTT,CASSLKTSGVSGELFF
TRBJ1-2,-,TRBV7-9,-,TGTGCCAGCAGCTTAGGTGCCGGGTCGCGCTATGGCTACACCTTC,CASSLGAGSRYGYTF
TRBJ1-2,TRBD1,TRBV7-2,-,TGTGCCAGCAGCAGAGGATGGGACAGCTATGGCTACACCTTC,CASSRGWDSYGYTF
TRBJ1-4,TRBD1,TRBV4-2,-,TGTGCCAGCAGCCAAGATTGGGACAGGGCGGGTGAAAAACTGTTTTTT,CASSQDWDRAGEKLFF
TRBJ1-3,-,TRBV7-9,-,TGTGCCAGCAGCTTTTCTCCCGGAAACACCATATATTTT,CASSFSPGNTIYF
TRBJ2-2,-,TRBV18,-,TGTGCCAGCTCACCCGACTTGGGCACCGGGGAGCTGTTTTTT,CASSPDLGTGELFF
TRBJ1-2,TRBD1,TRBV5-4,-,TGTGCCAGCAGCTTGAGGGGGCAGGGGGCGCGTGGCTACACCTTC,CASSLRGQGARGYTF
TRBJ1-5,TRBD1,TRBV6-6,-,TGTGCCAGCAGTTACGGACAGGCGTCTCAGCCCCAGCATTTT,CASSYGQASQPQHF
TRBJ2-1,-,TRBV28,-,TGTGCCAGCAGCAGGGGCCACAATGAGCAGTTCTTC,CASSRGHNEQFF
TRBJ1-2,TRBD1,TRBV15,-,TGTGCCACCAGCAGAGATAGGTCAGGACAGGGTAGGGGCTACACCTTC,CATSRDRSGQGRGYTF
TRBJ1-6,TRBD1,TRBV16,-,TGTGCCAGCAGCCTTGGGACAGGGAATAATTCACCCCTCCACTTT,CASSLGTGNNSPLHF
TRBJ2-1,TRBD1,TRBV6-2/TRBV6-3,-,TGTGCCAGCAGTTACTTTCCCGGGACAGGCGTCAACAATGAGCAGTTCTTC,CASSYFPGTGVNNEQFF
TRBJ2-7,TRBD1,TRBV28,-,TGTGCCAGCAGCCTGGGACAGGGGGAGCAGTACTTC,CASSLGQGEQYF
TRBJ1-3,-,TRBV3-1/TRBV3-2,-,TGTGCCAGCAGCCTCGGGATCCGTAACACCATATATTTT,CASSLGIRNTIYF
TRBJ2-1,-,TRBV11-3,-,TGTGCCAGCAGCTTAGGGGCCCACTCCCGGGGGCAGTTCTTC,CASSLGAHSRGQFF
TRBJ2-2,TRBD2,TRBV27,once,TGTGCCAGCAGCCAAGCCGGGACTAGCGGACGCACCGGGGAGCTGTTTTTT,CASSQAGTSGRTGELFF
TRBJ2-3,TRBD2,TRBV7-6,-,TGTGCCAGCAGCCTAGGTTGGAGCGGGGCTAGCACAGATACGCAGTATTTT,CASSLGWSGASTDTQYF
TRBJ2-1,TRBD2,TRBV9,-,TGTGCCAGCAGCGTAGGCGGGAGGTTCAACAATGAGCAGTTCTTC,CASSVGGRFNNEQFF
TRBJ2-2,-,TRBV7-6,-,TGTGCCAGCAGCTTATCGCACAGTTCCACCGGGGAGCTGTTTTTT,CASSLSHSSTGELFF